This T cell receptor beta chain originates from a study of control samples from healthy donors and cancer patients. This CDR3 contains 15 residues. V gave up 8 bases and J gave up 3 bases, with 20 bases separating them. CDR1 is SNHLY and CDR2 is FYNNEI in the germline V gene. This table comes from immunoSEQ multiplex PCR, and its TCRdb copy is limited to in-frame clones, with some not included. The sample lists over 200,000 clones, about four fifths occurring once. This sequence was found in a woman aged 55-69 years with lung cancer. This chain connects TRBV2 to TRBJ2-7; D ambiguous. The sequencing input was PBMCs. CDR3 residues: CASQFDRSPVYEQYF. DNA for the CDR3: TGTGCCAGCCAATTCGACCGAAGCCCTGTCTACGAGCAGTACTTC.